This TCR beta chain is from a study of Graves' ophthalmopathy and Graves' hyperthyroidism (dated by TCRdb to 2016 to 2019). With regard to the full study: Stable hyperthyroidism was defined as no progression to ophthalmopathy within 18 months of follow-up. The study used TCR beta repertoire signatures to distinguish Graves' ophthalmopathy from Graves' hyperthyroidism and to predict progression to ophthalmopathy. In total, 135 blood samples were TCR-sequenced: fewer than 50 ophthalmopathy, some 75 hyperthyroidism and approximately 17 hyperthyroidism-to-ophthalmopathy patients. To explore V-J signatures that separate ophthalmopathy from hyperthyroidism, a discovery set of 95 to 100 patients was enrolled, consisting of 43 with ophthalmopathy and around 57 with stable hyperthyroidism. An independent validation cohort was composed of 18 hyperthyroidism patients and over 15 patients who later progressed from hyperthyroidism to ophthalmopathy. T-cell repertoires of thyroid tissue and blood were compared in over 5 hyperthyroidism patients. After sampling, hyperthyroidism patients received methimazole starting at 30 mg daily, and ophthalmopathy patients received high-dose intravenous methylprednisolone. General findings and caveats noted by the study authors: Most of the expanded thyroid clonotypes with a frequency above 0.001 were also detected in blood, and it was suggested that the thyroid immune response may be reflected by blood repertoires. In cross-validation, the 13-signature model distinguished ophthalmopathy from stable hyperthyroidism with just over 85% sensitivity and around 81% specificity, while in the test set the corresponding values were about 80% and 75%. No statistical method was used to set the sample size in advance, and the investigators knew which group each participant was assigned to. In validation, the model predicted ophthalmopathy progression with about 64% sensitivity and roughly 72% specificity; approximately 12 predicted patients were CT-confirmed with GO in a median of approximately 6.2 months.

This clonotype has a count of ten or more. This clone's antigen is unknown. The input lacks base qualities; no much larger clone sits a single base away. TCR beta CDR3 regions were amplified from RNA transcripts for repertoire sequencing. The first round was an RT-PCR using HTBI primers with the Qiagen OneStep RT-PCR kit, and this first round was followed by a second-round multiplex PCR, then size selection and purification. The libraries underwent paired-end sequencing with 100 bp reads on an Illumina HiSeq2000. The source study handled its data this way. SOAPnuke was used to process the reads, removing any read that contained adapters or uncalled bases, had a mean Phred below 15, or lacked an exact match to the constant primer or identifier. High-quality paired reads were merged with COPE v1.2.5. Each unique nucleotide sequence was defined as a clonotype, and clonotypes were aligned to IMGT TRB V, D and J references with MiTCR v1.1. Only V-J combinations with frequency above 0.0001 were analysed, covering 99.2% of repertoires. For each V-J combination, a TCR clonal expansion and chaos score was defined as the ratio of F50 clonal expansion to chaos observed in the TCRdist matrix. Welch's t-statistics and random forest were used to narrow the features down to over ten V-J combinations, which were then fed into a naive Bayes classifier. Thyroid-blood repertoire similarity was quantified with the Morisita-Horn index. Using fastp at Q25 and MiXCR, TCRdb reprocessed the public reads and kept productive beta chains. One record per CDR3 amino acid sequence lists the most common genes and DNA. The V and J calls were determined by TCRdb, not by the authors. This sample gives 560,000 or so distinct CDR3 sequences in total; roughly 39% of them show up just once. Clones ranked in the top ten supply roughly 4% of the sample.

Reading from cysteine to phenylalanine, the CDR3 counts 16 amino acids. The kept DNA is CDR3 alone, 48 bases in frame from the first base. In the germline V gene, CDR1 corresponds to SGHRS and CDR2 to YFSETQ. After removal of 2 bases from V and 6 bases from J, the junction retains 9 bases not matched to a gene. Hyperthyroidism patients were newly diagnosed, with disease duration under 2 months, and aged 18 to 65 years. Anyone with other autoimmune diseases, uncontrolled infections, pregnancy or lactation was excluded from the study. Diagnosis was based on clinical symptoms, serum thyroxine, TRAb, thyroid ultrasound and orbital computed tomography. Total RNA was extracted with Trizol reagent and quality-checked on an Agilent 2100 Bioanalyzer.

The clonotype comes from an adult man with Graves' hyperthyroidism. Sequenced: peripheral blood or thyroid tissue (not recorded which). The sequence is built from TRBV5-1 and TRBJ2-7; 12 bases in the junction line up with TRBD2. The CDR3: CASSFSSGRDPREQYF. The DNA sequence is TGCGCCAGCAGCTTCTCTAGCGGGAGGGACCCACGCGAGCAGTACTTC.